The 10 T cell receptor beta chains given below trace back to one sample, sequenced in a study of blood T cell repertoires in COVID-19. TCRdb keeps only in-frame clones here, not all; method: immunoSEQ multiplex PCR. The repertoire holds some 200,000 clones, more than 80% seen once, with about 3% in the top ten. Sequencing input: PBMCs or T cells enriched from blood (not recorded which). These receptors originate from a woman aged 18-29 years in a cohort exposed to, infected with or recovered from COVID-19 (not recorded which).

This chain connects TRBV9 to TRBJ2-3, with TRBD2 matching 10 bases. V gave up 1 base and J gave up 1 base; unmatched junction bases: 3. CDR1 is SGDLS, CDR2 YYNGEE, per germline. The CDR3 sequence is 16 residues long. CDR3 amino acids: CASSVYLAGGTDTQYF. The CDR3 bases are TGTGCCAGCAGCGTATACCTAGCGGGGGGCACAGATACGCAGTATTTT.

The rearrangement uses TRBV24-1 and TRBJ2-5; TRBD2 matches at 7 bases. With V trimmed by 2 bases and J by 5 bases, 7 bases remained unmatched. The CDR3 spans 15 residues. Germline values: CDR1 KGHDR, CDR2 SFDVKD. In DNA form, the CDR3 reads TGTGCCACCAGTGATTACGGGGGGTCGAGGGAGACCCAGTACTTC. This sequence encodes CATSDYGGSRETQYF.

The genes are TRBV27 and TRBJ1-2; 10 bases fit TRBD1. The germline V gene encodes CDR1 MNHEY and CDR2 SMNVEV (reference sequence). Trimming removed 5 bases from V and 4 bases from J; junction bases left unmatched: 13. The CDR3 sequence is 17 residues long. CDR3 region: CASSPDFDRGLIYGYTF. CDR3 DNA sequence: TGTGCCAGCAGTCCCGACTTCGACAGGGGGCTCATCTATGGCTACACCTTC.

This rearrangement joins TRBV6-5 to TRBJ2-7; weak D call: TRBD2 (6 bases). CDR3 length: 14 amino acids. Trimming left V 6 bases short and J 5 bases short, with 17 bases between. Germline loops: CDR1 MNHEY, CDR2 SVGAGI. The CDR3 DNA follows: TGTGCCAGCAGCTTGGGACTCTCGGGAAACGAGCAGTACTTC. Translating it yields CASSLGLSGNEQYF.

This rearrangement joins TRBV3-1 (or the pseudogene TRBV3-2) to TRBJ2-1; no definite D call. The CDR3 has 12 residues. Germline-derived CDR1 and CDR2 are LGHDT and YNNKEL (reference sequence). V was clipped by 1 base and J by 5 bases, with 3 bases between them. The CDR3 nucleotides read TGTGCCAGCAGCCAAGGGCACAATGAGCAGTTCTTC. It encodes CASSQGHNEQFF.

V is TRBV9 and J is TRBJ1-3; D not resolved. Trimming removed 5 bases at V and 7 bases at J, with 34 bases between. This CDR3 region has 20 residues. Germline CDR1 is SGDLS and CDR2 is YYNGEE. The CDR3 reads CASSSDVSKATTAPRNTIYF. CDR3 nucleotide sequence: TGTGCCAGCAGTAGCGACGTCTCAAAGGCGACTACAGCCCCTCGGAACACCATATATTTT.

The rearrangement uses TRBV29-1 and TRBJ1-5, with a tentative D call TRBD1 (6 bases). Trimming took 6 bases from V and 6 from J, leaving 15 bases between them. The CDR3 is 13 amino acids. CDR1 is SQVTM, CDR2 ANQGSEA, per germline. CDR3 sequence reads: CSVAQGLGQPQHF. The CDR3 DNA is TGCAGCGTAGCACAGGGTTTAGGTCAGCCCCAGCATTTT.

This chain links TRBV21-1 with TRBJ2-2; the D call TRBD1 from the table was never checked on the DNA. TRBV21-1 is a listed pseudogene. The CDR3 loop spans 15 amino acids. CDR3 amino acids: CASSEGQGNTGELFF. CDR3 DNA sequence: TGTGCCAGCAGCGAGGGACAGGGGAACACCGGGGAGCTGTTTTTT.

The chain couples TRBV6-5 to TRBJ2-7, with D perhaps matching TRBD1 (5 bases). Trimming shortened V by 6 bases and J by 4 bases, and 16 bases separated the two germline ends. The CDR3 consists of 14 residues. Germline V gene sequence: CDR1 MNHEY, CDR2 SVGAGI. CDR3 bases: TGTGCCAGCAGCCAGGGTCACATGGGGTACGAGCAGTACTTC. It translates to CASSQGHMGYEQYF.

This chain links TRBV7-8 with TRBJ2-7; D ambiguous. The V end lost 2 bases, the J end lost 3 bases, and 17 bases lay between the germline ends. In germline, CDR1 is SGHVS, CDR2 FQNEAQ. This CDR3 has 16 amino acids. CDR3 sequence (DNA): TGTGCCAGCAGCTTAAGCGAACTTTCTTCGGACTACGAGCAGTACTTC. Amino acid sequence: CASSLSELSSDYEQYF.